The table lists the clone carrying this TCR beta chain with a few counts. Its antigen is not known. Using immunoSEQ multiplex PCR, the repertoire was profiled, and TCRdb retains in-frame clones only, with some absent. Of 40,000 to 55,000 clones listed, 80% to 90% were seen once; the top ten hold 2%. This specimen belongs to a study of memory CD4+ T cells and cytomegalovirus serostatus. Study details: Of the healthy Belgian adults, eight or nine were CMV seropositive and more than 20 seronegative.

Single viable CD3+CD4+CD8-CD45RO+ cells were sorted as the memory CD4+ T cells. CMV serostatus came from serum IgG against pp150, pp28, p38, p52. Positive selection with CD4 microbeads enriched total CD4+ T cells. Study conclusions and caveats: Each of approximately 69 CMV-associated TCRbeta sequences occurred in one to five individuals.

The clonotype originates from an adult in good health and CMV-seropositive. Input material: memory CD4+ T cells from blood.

CDR3 in amino acids: CASSLDWIDTQYF. The CDR3 DNA sequence: TGCGCCAGCAGCCTCGACTGGATAGATACGCAGTATTTT. The chain is built from TRBV5-1 and TRBJ2-3; no reliable D call. V was pared by 4 bases and J by 5 bases, with 11 bases between. In germline, CDR1 is SGHRS, CDR2 YFSETQ. CDR3 length equals 13 residues.